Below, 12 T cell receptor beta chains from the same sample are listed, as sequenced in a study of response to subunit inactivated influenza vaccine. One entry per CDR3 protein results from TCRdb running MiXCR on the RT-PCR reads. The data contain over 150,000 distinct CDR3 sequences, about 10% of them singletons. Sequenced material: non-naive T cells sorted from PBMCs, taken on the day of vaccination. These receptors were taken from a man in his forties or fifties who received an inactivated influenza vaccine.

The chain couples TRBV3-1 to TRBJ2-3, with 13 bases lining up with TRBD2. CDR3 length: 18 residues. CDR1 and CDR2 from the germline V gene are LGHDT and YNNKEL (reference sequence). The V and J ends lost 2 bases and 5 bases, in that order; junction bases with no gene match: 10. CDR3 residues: CASSQRHTSGGAVDTQYF. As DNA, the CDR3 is TGTGCCAGCAGCCAACGACATACTAGCGGGGGGGCCGTAGATACGCAGTATTTT.

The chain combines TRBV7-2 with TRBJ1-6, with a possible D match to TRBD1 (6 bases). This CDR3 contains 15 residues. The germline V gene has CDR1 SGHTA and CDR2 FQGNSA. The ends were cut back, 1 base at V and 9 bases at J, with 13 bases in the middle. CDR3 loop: CASSLVVGGGSPLHF. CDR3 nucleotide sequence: TGTGCCAGCAGCTTAGTCGTAGGGGGGGGTTCACCCCTCCACTTT.

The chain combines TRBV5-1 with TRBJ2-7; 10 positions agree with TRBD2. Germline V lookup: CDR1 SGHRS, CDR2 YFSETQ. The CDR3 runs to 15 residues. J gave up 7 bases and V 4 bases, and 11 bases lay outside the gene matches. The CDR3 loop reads CASSTRGLAGAEQYF. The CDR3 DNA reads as TGCGCCAGCAGCACCCGTGGGCTAGCGGGGGCGGAGCAGTACTTC.

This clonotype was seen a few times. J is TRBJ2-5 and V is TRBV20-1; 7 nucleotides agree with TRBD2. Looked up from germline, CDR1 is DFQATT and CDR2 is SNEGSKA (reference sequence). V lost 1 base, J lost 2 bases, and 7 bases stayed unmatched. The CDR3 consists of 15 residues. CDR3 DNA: TGCAGTGCTAGAGCATTTGGCGGGGGACAAGAGACCCAGTACTTC. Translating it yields CSARAFGGGQETQYF.

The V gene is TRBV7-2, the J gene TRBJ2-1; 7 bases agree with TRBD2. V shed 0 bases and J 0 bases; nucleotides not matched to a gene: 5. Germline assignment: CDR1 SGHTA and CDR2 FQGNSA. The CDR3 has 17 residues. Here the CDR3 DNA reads TGTGCCAGCAGCTTAGCGGGAGGGCCCTCCTCCTACAATGAGCAGTTCTTC. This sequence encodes CASSLAGGPSSYNEQFF.

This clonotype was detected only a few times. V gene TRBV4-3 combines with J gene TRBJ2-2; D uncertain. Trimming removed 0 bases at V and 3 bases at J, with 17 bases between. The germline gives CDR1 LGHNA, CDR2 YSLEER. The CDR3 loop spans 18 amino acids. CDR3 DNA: TGCGCCAGCAGCCAAGAAGTAATGAGGTCATTCCACACCGGGGAGCTGTTTTTT. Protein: CASSQEVMRSFHTGELFF.

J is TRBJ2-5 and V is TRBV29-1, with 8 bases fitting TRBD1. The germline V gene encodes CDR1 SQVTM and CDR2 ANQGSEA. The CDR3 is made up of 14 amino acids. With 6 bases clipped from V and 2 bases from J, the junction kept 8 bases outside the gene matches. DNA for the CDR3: TGCAGCGTCCGCCGAGGGACAGGACAAGAGACCCAGTACTTC. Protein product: CSVRRGTGQETQYF.

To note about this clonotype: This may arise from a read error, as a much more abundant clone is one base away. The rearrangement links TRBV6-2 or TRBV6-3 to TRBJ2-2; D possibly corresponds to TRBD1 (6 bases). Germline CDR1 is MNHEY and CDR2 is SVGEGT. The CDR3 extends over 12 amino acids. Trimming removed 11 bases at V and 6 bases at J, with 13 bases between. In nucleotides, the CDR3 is TGTGCCTCCACCTACAGGGCCGGGGAGCTGTTTTTT. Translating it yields CASTYRAGELFF.

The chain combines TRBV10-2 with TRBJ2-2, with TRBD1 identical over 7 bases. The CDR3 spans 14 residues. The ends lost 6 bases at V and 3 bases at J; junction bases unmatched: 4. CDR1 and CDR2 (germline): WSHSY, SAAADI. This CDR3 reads CASSTGVDTGELFF. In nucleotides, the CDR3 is TGCGCCAGCAGCACAGGGGTTGACACCGGGGAGCTGTTTTTT.

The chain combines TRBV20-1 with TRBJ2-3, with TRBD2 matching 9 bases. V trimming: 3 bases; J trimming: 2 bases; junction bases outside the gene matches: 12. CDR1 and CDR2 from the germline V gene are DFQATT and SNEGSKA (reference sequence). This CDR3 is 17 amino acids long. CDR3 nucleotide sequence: TGCAGTGCTAGTTCTACCGGGACTAGCTTTTTCACAGATACGCAGTATTTT. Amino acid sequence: CSASSTGTSFFTDTQYF.

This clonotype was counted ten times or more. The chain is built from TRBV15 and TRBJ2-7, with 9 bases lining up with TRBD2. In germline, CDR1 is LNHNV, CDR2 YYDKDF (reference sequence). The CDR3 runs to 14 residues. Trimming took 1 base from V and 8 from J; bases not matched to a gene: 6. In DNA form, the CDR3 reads TGTGCCACCAGCAGAGTGATTAGCGGGGGAAAGCAGTACTTC. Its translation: CATSRVISGGKQYF.

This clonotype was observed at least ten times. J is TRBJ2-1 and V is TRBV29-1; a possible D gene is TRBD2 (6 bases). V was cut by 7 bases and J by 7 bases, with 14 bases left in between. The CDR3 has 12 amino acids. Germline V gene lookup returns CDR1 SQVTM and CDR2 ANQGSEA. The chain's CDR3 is CSALGRKNEQFF. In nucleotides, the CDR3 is TGCAGCGCCCTTGGGAGGAAGAATGAGCAGTTCTTC.